The T cell receptor beta chain described here comes from a study of blood T cell repertoires in COVID-19. Study in general: Samples of COVID-19 (acute and convalescent) were obtained from the United States, Italy and Spain. Sources were T cells, B-cell-depleted T cells, or PBMCs; the material itself was cDNA or gDNA.

In the source study's methods: Estimates of nucleated cell counts were drawn from the amplification of reference gene primers. Using immunoSEQ multiplex PCR, the repertoire was profiled, and TCRdb retains in-frame clones only, with some absent. Clonal size and the V and J genes are those of that table, whereas D and trimming came from the DNA. The sample has 150,000 to 200,000 clones, around 80% seen once. V was cut by 0 bases and J by 0 bases, with 3 bases left in between. Germline-derived CDR1 and CDR2 are SGDLS and YYNGEE. The CDR3 extends over 13 amino acids. The source material was peripheral blood. The TCR originated in a man between 65 and 79 years old with active or convalescent COVID-19. The chain recombines TRBV9 with TRBJ1-1; D ambiguous. In DNA form, the CDR3 reads TGTGCCAGCAGCGTAGCAGTGAACACTGAAGCTTTCTTT. Encoded protein: CASSVAVNTEAFF.